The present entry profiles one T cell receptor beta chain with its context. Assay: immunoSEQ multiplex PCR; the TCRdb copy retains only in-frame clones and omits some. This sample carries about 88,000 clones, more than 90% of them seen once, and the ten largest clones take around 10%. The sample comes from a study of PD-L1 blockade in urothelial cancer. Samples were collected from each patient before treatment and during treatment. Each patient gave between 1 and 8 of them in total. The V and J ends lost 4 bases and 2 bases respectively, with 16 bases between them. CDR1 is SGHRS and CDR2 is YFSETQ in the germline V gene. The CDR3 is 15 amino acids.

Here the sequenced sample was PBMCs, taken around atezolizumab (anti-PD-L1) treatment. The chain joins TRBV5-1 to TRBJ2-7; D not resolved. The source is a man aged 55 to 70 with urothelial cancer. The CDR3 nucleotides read TGCGCCAGCAGCCCCCTCGGCAGGCCAACCTACGAGCAGTACTTC. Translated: CASSPLGRPTYEQYF.